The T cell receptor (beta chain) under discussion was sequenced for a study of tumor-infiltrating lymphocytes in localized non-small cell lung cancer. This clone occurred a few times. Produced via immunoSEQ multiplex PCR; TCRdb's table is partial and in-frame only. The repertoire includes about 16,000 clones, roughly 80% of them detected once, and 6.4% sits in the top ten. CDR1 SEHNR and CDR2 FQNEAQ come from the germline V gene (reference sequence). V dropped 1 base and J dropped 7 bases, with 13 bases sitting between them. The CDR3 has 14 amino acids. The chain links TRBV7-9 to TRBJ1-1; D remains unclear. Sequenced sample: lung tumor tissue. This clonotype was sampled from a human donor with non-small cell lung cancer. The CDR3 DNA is TGTGCCAGCAGCTTAGTTGGGCCCCTCATTGAAGCTTTCTTT. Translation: CASSLVGPLIEAFF.